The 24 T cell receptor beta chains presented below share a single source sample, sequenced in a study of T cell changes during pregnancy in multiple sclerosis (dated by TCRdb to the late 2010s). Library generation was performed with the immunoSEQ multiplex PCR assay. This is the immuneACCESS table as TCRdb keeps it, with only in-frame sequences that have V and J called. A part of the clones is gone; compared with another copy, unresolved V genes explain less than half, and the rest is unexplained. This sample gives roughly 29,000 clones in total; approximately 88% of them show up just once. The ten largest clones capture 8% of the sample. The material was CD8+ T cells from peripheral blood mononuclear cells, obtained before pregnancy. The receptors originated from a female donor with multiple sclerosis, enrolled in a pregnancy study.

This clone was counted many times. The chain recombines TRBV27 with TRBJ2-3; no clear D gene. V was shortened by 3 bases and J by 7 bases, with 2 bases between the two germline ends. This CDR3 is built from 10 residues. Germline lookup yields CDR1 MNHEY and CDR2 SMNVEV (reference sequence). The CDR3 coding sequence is TGTGCCAGCAGTTTCTATACGCAGTATTTT. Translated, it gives CASSFYTQYF.

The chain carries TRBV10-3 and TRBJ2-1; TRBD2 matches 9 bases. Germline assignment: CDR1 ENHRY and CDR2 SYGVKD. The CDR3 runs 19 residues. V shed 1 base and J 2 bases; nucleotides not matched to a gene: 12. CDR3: CAISEWVSGGRRAYNEQFF. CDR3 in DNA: TGTGCCATCAGTGAGTGGGTTAGCGGGGGCCGGCGAGCCTACAATGAGCAGTTCTTC.

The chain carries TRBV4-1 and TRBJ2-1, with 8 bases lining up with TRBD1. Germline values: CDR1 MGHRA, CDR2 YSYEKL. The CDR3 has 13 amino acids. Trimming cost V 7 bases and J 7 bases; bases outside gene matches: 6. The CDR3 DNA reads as TGCGCCAGCACAAGGACAGGGTTGAATGAGCAGTTCTTC. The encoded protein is CASTRTGLNEQFF.

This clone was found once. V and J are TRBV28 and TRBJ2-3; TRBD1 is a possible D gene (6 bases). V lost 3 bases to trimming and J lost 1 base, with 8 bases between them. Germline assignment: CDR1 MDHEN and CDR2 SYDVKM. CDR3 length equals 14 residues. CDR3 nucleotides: TGTGCCAGCAGTTTGTGGACAGGCACAGATACGCAGTATTTT. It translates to CASSLWTGTDTQYF. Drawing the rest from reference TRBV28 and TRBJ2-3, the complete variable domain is DVKVTQSSRYLVKRTGEKVFLECVQDMDHENMFWYRQDPGLGLRLIYFSYDVKMKEKGDIPEGYSVSREKKERFSLILESASTNQTSMYLCASSLWTGTDTQYFGPGTRLTVL.

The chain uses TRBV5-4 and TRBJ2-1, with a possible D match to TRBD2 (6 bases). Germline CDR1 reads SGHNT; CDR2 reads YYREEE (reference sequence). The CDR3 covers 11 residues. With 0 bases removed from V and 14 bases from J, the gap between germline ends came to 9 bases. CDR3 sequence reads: CASSLVGEEFF. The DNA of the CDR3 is TGTGCCAGCAGCTTGGTTGGGGAGGAGTTCTTC. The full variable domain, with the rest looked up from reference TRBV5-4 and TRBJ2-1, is ETGVTQSPTHLIKTRGQQVTLRCSSQSGHNTVSWYQQALGQGPQFIFQYYREEENGRGNFPPRFSGLQFPNYSSELNVNALELDDSALYLCASSLVGEEFFGPGTRLTVL.

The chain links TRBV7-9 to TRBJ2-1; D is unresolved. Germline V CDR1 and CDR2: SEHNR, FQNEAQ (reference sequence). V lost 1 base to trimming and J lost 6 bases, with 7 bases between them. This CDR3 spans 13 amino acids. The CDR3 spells CASSLDYSNEQFF. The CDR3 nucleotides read TGTGCCAGCAGCTTAGACTACTCCAATGAGCAGTTCTTC.

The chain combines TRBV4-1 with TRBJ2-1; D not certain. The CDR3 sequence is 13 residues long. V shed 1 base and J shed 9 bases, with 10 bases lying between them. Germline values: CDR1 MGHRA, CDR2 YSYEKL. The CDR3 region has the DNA TGCGCCAGCAGCCAAGTTTTTCAGATTGAGCAGTTCTTC. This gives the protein CASSQVFQIEQFF.

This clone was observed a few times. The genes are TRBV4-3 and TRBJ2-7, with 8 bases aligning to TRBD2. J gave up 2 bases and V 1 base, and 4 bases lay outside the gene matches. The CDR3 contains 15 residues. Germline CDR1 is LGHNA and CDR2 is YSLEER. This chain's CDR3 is CASSQGSGGPYEQYF. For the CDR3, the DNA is TGCGCCAGCAGCCAAGGAAGCGGGGGCCCCTACGAGCAGTACTTC.

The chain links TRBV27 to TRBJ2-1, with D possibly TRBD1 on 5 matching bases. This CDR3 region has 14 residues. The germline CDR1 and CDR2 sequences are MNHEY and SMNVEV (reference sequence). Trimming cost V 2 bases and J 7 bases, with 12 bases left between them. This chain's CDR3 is CASSLHWGRNEQFF. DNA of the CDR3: TGTGCCAGCAGTTTACATTGGGGCCGTAATGAGCAGTTCTTC.

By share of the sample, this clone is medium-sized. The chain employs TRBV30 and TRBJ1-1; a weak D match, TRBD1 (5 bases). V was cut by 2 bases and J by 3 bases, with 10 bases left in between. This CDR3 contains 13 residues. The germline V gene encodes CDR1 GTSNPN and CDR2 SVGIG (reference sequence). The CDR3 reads CAWSKGAHTEAFF. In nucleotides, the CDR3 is TGTGCCTGGAGTAAAGGGGCGCACACTGAAGCTTTCTTT.

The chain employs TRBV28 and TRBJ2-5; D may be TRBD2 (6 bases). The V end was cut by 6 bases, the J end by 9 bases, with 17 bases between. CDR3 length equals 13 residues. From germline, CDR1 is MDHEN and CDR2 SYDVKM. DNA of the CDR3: TGTGCCAGCAGGGAGGGAGAAGGGCCGGCCCAGTACTTC. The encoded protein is CASREGEGPAQYF.

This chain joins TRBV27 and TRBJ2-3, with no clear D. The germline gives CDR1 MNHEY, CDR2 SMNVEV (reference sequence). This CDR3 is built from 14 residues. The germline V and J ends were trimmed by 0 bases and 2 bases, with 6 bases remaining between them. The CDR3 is CASSLSSYTDTQYF. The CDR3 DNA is TGTGCCAGCAGTTTATCATCCTACACAGATACGCAGTATTTT.

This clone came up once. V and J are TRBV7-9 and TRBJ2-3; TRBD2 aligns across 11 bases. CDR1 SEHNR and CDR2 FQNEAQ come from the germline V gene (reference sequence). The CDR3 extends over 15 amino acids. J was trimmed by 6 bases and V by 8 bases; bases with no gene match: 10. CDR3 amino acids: CASEFIAGGMDTQYF. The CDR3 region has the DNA TGTGCCAGCGAATTTATAGCGGGGGGGATGGATACGCAGTATTTT.

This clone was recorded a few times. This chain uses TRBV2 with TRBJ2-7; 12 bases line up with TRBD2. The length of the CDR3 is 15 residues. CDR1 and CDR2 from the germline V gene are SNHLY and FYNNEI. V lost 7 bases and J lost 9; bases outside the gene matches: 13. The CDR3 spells CASTRLTSGGRRQYF. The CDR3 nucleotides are TGTGCCAGCACTCGGTTGACTAGCGGGGGAAGGAGGCAGTACTTC.

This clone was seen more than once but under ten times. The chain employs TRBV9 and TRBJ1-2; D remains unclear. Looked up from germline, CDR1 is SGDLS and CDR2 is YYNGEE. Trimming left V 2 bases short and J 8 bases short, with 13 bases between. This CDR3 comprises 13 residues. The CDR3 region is CASSVLSSRGYTF. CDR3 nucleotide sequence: TGTGCCAGCAGCGTTCTATCCTCTAGGGGCTACACCTTC.

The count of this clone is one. This chain's CDR3 is CASRGLAEAKNIQYF. The CDR3 nucleotides read TGTGCCAGTAGGGGGCTCGCAGAGGCCAAAAACATTCAGTACTTC. The rearrangement joins TRBV2 to TRBJ2-4, with TRBD1 matching 7 bases. Trimming took 9 bases from V and 1 from J; bases not matched to a gene: 9. The germline CDR1 and CDR2 sequences are SNHLY and FYNNEI. The CDR3 consists of 15 residues.

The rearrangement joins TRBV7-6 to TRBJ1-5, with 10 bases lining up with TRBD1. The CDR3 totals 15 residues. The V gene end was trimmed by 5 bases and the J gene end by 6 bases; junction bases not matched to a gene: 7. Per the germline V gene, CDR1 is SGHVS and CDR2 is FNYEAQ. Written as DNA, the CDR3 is TGTGCCAGCAGCCTGGACAGGGGGAAGAGTCAGCCCCAGCATTTT. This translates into CASSLDRGKSQPQHF.

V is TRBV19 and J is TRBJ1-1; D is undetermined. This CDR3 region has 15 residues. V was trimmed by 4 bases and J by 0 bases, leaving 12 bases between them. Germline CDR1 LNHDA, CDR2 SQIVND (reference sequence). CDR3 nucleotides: TGTGCCAGTAGTACGGTACACAGAATGAACACTGAAGCTTTCTTT. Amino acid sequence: CASSTVHRMNTEAFF. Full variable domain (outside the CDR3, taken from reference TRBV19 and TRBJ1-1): DGGITQSPKYLFRKEGQNVTLSCEQNLNHDAMYWYRQDPGQGLRLIYYSQIVNDFQKGDIAEGYSVSREKKESFPLTVTSAQKNPTAFYLCASSTVHRMNTEAFFGQGTRLTVV.

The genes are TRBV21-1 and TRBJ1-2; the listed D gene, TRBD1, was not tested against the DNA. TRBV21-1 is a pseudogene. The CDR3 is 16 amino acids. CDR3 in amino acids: CASSKGAGGPTYGYTF. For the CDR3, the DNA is TGTGCCAGCAGCAAAGGAGCAGGGGGACCGACCTATGGCTACACCTTC.

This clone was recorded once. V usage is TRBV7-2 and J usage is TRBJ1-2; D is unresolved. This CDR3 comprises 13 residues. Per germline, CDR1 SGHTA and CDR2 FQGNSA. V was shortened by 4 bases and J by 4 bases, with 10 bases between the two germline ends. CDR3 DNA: TGTGCCAGCAGCTCGGCAGGCCCCTATGGCTACACCTTC. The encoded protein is CASSSAGPYGYTF.

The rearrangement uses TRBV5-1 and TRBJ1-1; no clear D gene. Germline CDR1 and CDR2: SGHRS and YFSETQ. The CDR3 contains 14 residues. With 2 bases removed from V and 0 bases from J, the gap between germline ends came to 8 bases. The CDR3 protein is CASSFEGMNTEAFF. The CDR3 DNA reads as TGCGCCAGCAGCTTCGAGGGAATGAACACTGAAGCTTTCTTT.

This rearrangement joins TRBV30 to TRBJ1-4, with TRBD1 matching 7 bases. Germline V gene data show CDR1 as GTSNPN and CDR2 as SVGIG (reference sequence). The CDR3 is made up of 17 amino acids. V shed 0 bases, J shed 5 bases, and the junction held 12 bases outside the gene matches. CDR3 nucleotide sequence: TGTGCCTGGAGTGTAGTAGGGGGCACGGACCTAAATGAAAAACTGTTTTTT. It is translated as CAWSVVGGTDLNEKLFF.

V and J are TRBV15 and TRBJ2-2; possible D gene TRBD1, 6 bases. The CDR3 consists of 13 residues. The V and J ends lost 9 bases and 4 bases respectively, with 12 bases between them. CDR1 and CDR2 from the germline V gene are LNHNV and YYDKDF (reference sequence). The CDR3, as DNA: TGTGCCACGGCCACAGGGCTCACCGGGGAGCTGTTTTTT. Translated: CATATGLTGELFF.

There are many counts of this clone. The CDR3 DNA is TGTGCCAGCAGCTTAAACCAGGGGGCATACAATGAGCAGTTCTTC. It specifies CASSLNQGAYNEQFF. V gene TRBV7-3 combines with J gene TRBJ2-1; 8 bases align to TRBD1. Germline values: CDR1 SGHTA, CDR2 FQGTGA. Trimming at V came to 1 base and at J to 4 bases, leaving 3 bases not matched to a gene. CDR3 length: 15 amino acids. The full variable domain, rest sourced from reference TRBV7-3 and TRBJ2-1, is GAGVSQTPSNKVTEKGKYVELRCDPISGHTALYWYRQSLGQGPEFLIYFQGTGAADDSGLPNDRFFAVRPEGSVSTLKIQRTERGDSAVYLCASSLNQGAYNEQFFGPGTRLTVL.